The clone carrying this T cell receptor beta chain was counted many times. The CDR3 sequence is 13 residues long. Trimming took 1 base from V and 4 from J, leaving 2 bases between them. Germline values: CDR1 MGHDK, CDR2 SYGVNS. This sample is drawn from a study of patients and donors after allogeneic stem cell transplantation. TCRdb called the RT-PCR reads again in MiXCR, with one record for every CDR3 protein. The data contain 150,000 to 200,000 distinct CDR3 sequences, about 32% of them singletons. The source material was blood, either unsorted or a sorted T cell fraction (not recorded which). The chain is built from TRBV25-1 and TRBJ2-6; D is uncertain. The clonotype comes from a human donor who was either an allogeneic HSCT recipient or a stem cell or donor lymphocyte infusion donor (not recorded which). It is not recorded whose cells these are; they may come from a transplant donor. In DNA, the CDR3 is TGTGCCAGCAGTGAATCAGGGGCCAACGTCCTGACTTTC. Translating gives CASSESGANVLTF.